The entry below describes one TCR beta chain. Distinct nucleotide sequences in the sample also encode this CDR3. The data belong to a study of T cells in localized non-small cell lung cancer. Repertoires were generated with immunoSEQ multiplex PCR, while TCRdb's copy carries only in-frame clones and drops some. The data hold 25,000 to 35,000 clones, with roughly 90% observed a single time. V lost 3 bases and J lost 1, with 0 bases in between. Per germline, CDR1 SGHNT and CDR2 YENEEA. This CDR3 region has 11 residues. This specimen was peripheral blood, taken before any cancer treatment. The receptor was derived from a female donor older than 55 with stage I lung adenocarcinoma. V is TRBV11-3 and J is TRBJ2-5; no clear D. CDR3 protein: CASSFQETQYF. The CDR3 nucleotides read TGTGCCAGCAGCTTCCAAGAGACCCAGTACTTC.